Sequencing of this T cell receptor (beta chain) was carried out in a study of cytomegalovirus exposure and HLA in healthy donors. Study-wide results and caveats: The likely origin of a cluster of highly shared sequence variants was a sequencing artifact. A missense variant in DCLRE1C was later tied to TCR beta V- and J-gene trimming. Per a prior analysis, the majority of TCR beta V segments were productive roughly 87% or roughly 30% of the time.

PCR employed 60 Vbeta and 13 Jbeta primers. Assay: immunoSEQ multiplex PCR; the TCRdb copy retains only in-frame clones and omits some. Of 150,000 to 200,000 clones listed, about 78% were seen once; the top ten hold over 10%. The study sampled nominally healthy donors, though unrecorded immune exposures were likely. Concerning this clone: Its target is unknown.

Trimming took 5 bases from V and 7 from J; bases not matched to a gene: 11. CDR1 is SGHTA, CDR2 FQGTGA, per germline. CDR3 length equals 16 residues. This receptor was identified in a woman aged 45-65 years in good health and CMV-seropositive. Source material: PBMCs. The chain links TRBV7-3 to TRBJ2-2; 9 bases align to TRBD2. The CDR3 DNA is TGTGCCAGCAGCCCCGCGGGGGGGCCAGGATTCGGGGAGCTGTTTTTT. Translation gives CASSPAGGPGFGELFF.